This T cell receptor beta chain emerged from a study of brain metastases from non-small cell lung cancer (dated by TCRdb to about 2019). Background for the entire study: The immune microenvironment of paired resected primary tumors and brain metastases from non-small-cell lung cancer patients was profiled. What the study reported, not specific to this receptor: Paired brain metastases and primary tumors largely shared TCR repertoires, although T-cell densities in the metastases were sparse. Lower T-cell infiltration was exhibited by brain metastases compared with primary tumors (P < 0.001). T-cell clones appeared expanded in around two thirds of brain metastases relative to the matched primary tumors.

The cohort comprised 30 to 45 patients with surgically resected non-small-cell lung cancer who had both primary tumor and brain metastasis specimens. The tumor specimens consisted of archival formalin-fixed, paraffin-embedded tissues. This clone has a handful of counts. Its cognate antigen has yet to be identified. Base qualities were left out, and no much larger clone turns up one base away. The trim is 4 bases for V and 4 bases for J, with a gap of 14 bases between the germline ends. As encoded in the germline V gene, CDR1 is SGHRS while CDR2 is YFSETQ. Inclusive of the bounding cysteine and phenylalanine, the CDR3 is 14 residues long. Only CDR3 DNA remains: 42 bases, in frame from the first base. The library was built by means of the immunoSEQ multiplex PCR assay. Alongside a 770-gene immune expression panel, the team sequenced the T-cell receptor beta chain repertoire. Entries here come from immuneACCESS through TCRdb and include only in-frame sequences with V and J called. Some clones fail to appear in such tables; in the studies checked, an unresolved V gene covers under half of the shortfall, and the cause of the remainder is unknown. This sample lists roughly 4,700 clones; about four fifths were detected once. In total, the top ten clones hold roughly 7.3% of the sample.

This sequence originates from a donor over 35 with non-small cell lung cancer. Sample: primary lung tumor tissue. The cell subset or site label corresponds to: primary lung tumor paired with brain metastasis. Recombination joined TRBV5-1 with TRBJ1-2; TRBD1 might be the D gene, on 6 matching bases. The CDR3 has the sequence CASSRDIVTYGYTF. The bases read TGCGCCAGCAGCCGGGACATAGTGACCTATGGCTACACCTTC.